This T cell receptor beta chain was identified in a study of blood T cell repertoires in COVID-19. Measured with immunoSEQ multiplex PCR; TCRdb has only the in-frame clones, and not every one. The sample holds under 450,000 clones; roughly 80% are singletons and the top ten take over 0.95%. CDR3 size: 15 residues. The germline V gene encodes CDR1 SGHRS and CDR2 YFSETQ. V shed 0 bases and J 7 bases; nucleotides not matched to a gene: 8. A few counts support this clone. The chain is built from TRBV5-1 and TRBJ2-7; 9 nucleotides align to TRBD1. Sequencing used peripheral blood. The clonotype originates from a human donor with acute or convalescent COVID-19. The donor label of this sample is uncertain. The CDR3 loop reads CASSLVGTGYGEQYF. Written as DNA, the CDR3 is TGCGCCAGCAGCTTGGTAGGGACAGGGTATGGTGAGCAGTACTTC.